The 26 T cell receptor beta chains presented below share a single source sample, sequenced in a study of T cells after yellow fever vaccination. In TCRdb, the 5' RACE reads were re-called with MiXCR into one record per CDR3 protein. The data show about 360,000 distinct CDR3 sequences, more than 5.5% seen once. The sample in question was PBMCs, obtained 5 days after the yellow fever booster vaccination. These receptors came from a man younger than 45 who received the YFV17D yellow fever vaccine.

The rearrangement joins TRBV12-3 or TRBV12-4 to TRBJ2-4; tentative D call: TRBD2 (6 bases). The CDR3 covers 14 residues. V lost 6 bases and J lost 5, with 14 bases in between. The CDR3 DNA is TGTGCCAGCAGCCTGACGGGGGTCCAAAACATTCAGTACTTC. Translated: CASSLTGVQNIQYF.

The chain couples TRBV5-1 to TRBJ2-5, with D perhaps TRBD2 (6 bases). Trimming took off 3 bases at V and 2 bases at J, with 14 bases between the two ends. The CDR3 covers 15 residues. The germline gives CDR1 SGHRS, CDR2 YFSETQ. The CDR3 bases are TGCGCCAGCAGCTCCCCCGGGAGCCGACAAGAGACCCAGTACTTC. As protein: CASSSPGSRQETQYF.

This clonotype was counted many times. V gene TRBV5-1 combines with J gene TRBJ2-7, with D possibly called TRBD1 or TRBD2 (5 bases each). Between the trimmed V and J ends, which lost 3 bases and 3 bases, there was a span of 13 bases. The length of the CDR3 is 14 residues. Germline V gene sequence: CDR1 SGHRS, CDR2 YFSETQ. CDR3 region: CASSSGTDIYEQYF. The CDR3 region has the DNA TGCGCCAGCAGCTCCGGGACGGATATCTACGAGCAGTACTTC.

This clonotype was detected many times. The chain carries TRBV9 and TRBJ2-1; 9 bases fit TRBD2. After removal of 2 bases from V and 8 bases from J, the junction contained 8 bases not matched to a gene. The CDR3 is 15 amino acids. Germline V CDR1 and CDR2: SGDLS, YYNGEE. CDR3 in amino acids: CASSVAGGPFDEQFF. The DNA for the CDR3 is TGTGCCAGCAGCGTCGCGGGAGGGCCCTTCGATGAGCAGTTCTTC.

The chain couples TRBV10-3 to TRBJ2-1; 9 nucleotides line up with TRBD1. The V gene's germline CDR1 is ENHRY and CDR2 SYGVKD. The CDR3 loop spans 16 amino acids. V was clipped by 0 bases and J by 0 bases; unmatched bases: 0. This chain's CDR3 is CAISESTGGSYNEQFF. For the CDR3, the DNA is TGTGCCATCAGTGAGTCGACAGGGGGCTCCTACAATGAGCAGTTCTTC.

This clonotype was observed a few times. V and J are TRBV3-1 and TRBJ2-1; D remains unclear. The CDR3 consists of 12 residues. Germline values: CDR1 LGHDT, CDR2 YNNKEL (reference sequence). V lost 1 base to trimming and J lost 10 bases, with 8 bases between them. CDR3 protein: CASSQGSREQFF. The CDR3 bases are TGTGCCAGCAGCCAAGGTTCGAGGGAGCAGTTCTTC.

This clonotype was seen only a few times. The CDR3, as DNA: TGTGCCAGCAGCCGTGTGACTCTTCAAAACACAGATACGCAGTATTTT. Translated: CASSRVTLQNTDTQYF. V and J are TRBV5-6 and TRBJ2-3; D ambiguous. The CDR3 spans 16 residues. Trimming shortened V by 4 bases and J by 2 bases, and 17 bases separated the two germline ends. CDR1 is SGHDT and CDR2 is YYEEEE in the germline V gene.

There are many counts of this clonotype. This chain uses TRBV25-1 with TRBJ1-2, with a weak D call TRBD1 (5 bases). Per the germline V gene, CDR1 is MGHDK and CDR2 is SYGVNS. There are 12 residues in the CDR3. V was pared by 6 bases and J by 8 bases, with 13 bases between. CDR3 in DNA: TGTGCCAGCAGGGGGGGGATTAGAGGCTACACCTTC. This translates into CASRGGIRGYTF.

The sample holds a few counts of this clonotype. This sequence joins TRBV7-6 and TRBJ2-7; 8 nucleotides align to TRBD1. Per the germline V gene, CDR1 is SGHVS and CDR2 is FNYEAQ. V lost 1 base, J lost 6 bases, and 5 bases stayed unmatched. This CDR3 is built from 14 residues. CDR3 sequence reads: CASSLEGQEGEQYF. The CDR3 bases are TGTGCCAGCAGCTTAGAGGGACAGGAAGGCGAGCAGTACTTC.

V is TRBV29-1 and J is TRBJ2-3; D gene unclear. V was pared by 5 bases and J by 2 bases, with 23 bases between. The CDR3 is made up of 17 amino acids. CDR1 and CDR2 (germline): SQVTM, ANQGSEA. CDR3 bases: TGCAGCGTTTCCTCTAGGGCCCGAACACGATACACAGATACGCAGTATTTT. Its translation is CSVSSRARTRYTDTQYF.

This clonotype appeared a few times. The genes are TRBV18 and TRBJ1-1, with 9 positions matching TRBD1. Germline values: CDR1 KGHSH, CDR2 LQKENI. The CDR3 length is 15 residues. Unmatched junction bases numbered 3, after V lost 4 bases and J lost 0 bases. CDR3 bases: TGTGCCAGCTCACAAGGGACAGGGATGAACACTGAAGCTTTCTTT. It codes for CASSQGTGMNTEAFF.

The gene calls are TRBV7-9 and TRBJ2-7; D possibly matches TRBD1 or TRBD2 (6 bases each). The CDR3 contains 14 residues. Trimming left V 3 bases short and J 5 bases short, with 14 bases between. Germline values: CDR1 SEHNR, CDR2 FQNEAQ (reference sequence). The CDR3 DNA follows: TGTGCCAGCAGCTTTCCAGGGGAGGTAGACGAGCAGTACTTC. It yields the protein CASSFPGEVDEQYF. Combining the CDR3 with reference TRBV7-9 and TRBJ2-7 gives the whole variable domain DTGVSQNPRHKITKRGQNVTFRCDPISEHNRLYWYRQTLGQGPEFLTYFQNEAQLEKSRLLSDRFSAERPKGSFSTLEIQRTEQGDSAMYLCASSFPGEVDEQYFGPGTRLTVT.

The V and J genes are TRBV4-3 and TRBJ2-4; TRBD2 matches 8 bases. V shed 3 bases and J 0 bases; nucleotides not matched to a gene: 13. CDR1 LGHNA and CDR2 YSLEER come from the germline V gene. The CDR3 sequence is 19 residues long. The CDR3 DNA reads as TGCGCCAGCAGCCAGAGCTTCGGGGGGGGGGAACTAGCCAAAAACATTCAGTACTTC. Protein product: CASSQSFGGGELAKNIQYF.

There are many counts of this clonotype. The chain couples TRBV12-3 or TRBV12-4 to TRBJ1-5; D may be TRBD1 (5 bases). V lost 6 bases, J lost 7 bases, and 13 bases lay in between. The CDR3 is 13 residues long. CDR3: CASSLGDGQPQHF. The CDR3 nucleotides read TGTGCCAGCAGCCTAGGGGACGGGCAGCCCCAGCATTTT.

The chain uses TRBV7-9 and TRBJ2-2; D might be TRBD2 (6 bases). This CDR3 has 14 amino acids. The germline V gene encodes CDR1 SEHNR and CDR2 FQNEAQ (reference sequence). V lost 6 bases, J lost 6 bases, and 14 bases lay in between. The CDR3 bases are TGTGCCAGCAGTTCAAGACTAGTTGCCGGGGAGCTGTTTTTT. As protein: CASSSRLVAGELFF.

This clonotype was detected many times. The CDR3 nucleotides read TGCAGTGCTAGAGGGCCAGGGGGAGGCCAAGAGACCCAGTACTTC. Encoded protein: CSARGPGGGQETQYF. The rearrangement links TRBV20-1 to TRBJ2-5; tentatively, D is TRBD1 (7 bases). V lost 1 base to trimming and J lost 1 base, with 13 bases between them. Germline CDR1 reads DFQATT; CDR2 reads SNEGSKA (reference sequence). This CDR3 comprises 15 residues.

The table lists this clonotype with a few counts. This sequence joins TRBV18 and TRBJ2-7; 8 bases line up with TRBD1. This CDR3 is 13 amino acids long. V was clipped by 5 bases and J by 6 bases; unmatched bases: 6. Germline-derived CDR1 and CDR2 are KGHSH and LQKENI. CDR3 loop: CASSSRTGGEQYF. CDR3 bases: TGTGCCAGCTCATCCCGTACAGGGGGCGAGCAGTACTTC.

Concerning this clonotype: This may stem from a read error, because a much larger clone lies one nucleotide away. V and J are TRBV29-1 and TRBJ1-1; D is uncertain. Germline V gene lookup returns CDR1 SQVTM and CDR2 ANQGSEA. Trimming left V 4 bases short and J 1 base short, with 1 base between. The CDR3 length is 10 residues. CDR3 in DNA: TGCAGCGTTGGGAACACTGAAGCTTTCTTT. Translated: CSVGNTEAFF.

V and J are TRBV20-1 and TRBJ1-5; D uncertain. Germline CDR1 and CDR2: DFQATT and SNEGSKA (reference sequence). V gave up 6 bases and J gave up 11 bases, with 20 bases separating them. The CDR3 length is 13 residues. The CDR3 spells CSAWSTGSETQHF. The CDR3 DNA is TGCAGTGCCTGGAGTACGGGGAGTGAGACCCAGCATTTT.

The genes are TRBV28 and TRBJ2-7; 10 bases fit TRBD2. This CDR3 contains 15 residues. Germline V gene sequence: CDR1 MDHEN, CDR2 SYDVKM. V shed 5 bases, J shed 9 bases, and the junction held 13 bases outside the gene matches. The CDR3 DNA reads TGTGCCAGCAGTCCTGGGACTAGCGCGGCCTACAGGCAGTACTTC. Amino acids: CASSPGTSAAYRQYF.

There are a few counts of this clonotype. The V gene is TRBV10-3, the J gene TRBJ2-1; perhaps D is TRBD1 or TRBD2 (5 bases each). Trimming removed 4 bases at V and 10 bases at J, with 11 bases between. The CDR3 sequence is 12 residues long. The germline CDR1 and CDR2 sequences are ENHRY and SYGVKD. The CDR3 region is CAISGGPLEQFF. Written as DNA, the CDR3 is TGTGCCATCAGTGGGGGACCGCTGGAGCAGTTCTTC.

CDR3 in DNA: TGCGCCAGCAGCCGAGACAGGGTTGGCTACACCTTC. Translating gives CASSRDRVGYTF. The chain joins TRBV4-3 to TRBJ1-2; 7 positions match TRBD1. This CDR3 has 12 residues. V dropped 4 bases and J dropped 7; count of bases not matched to a gene: 3. Germline CDR1 is LGHNA and CDR2 is YSLEER.

The J gene is TRBJ2-3, the V gene TRBV5-1, with D maybe TRBD2 (5 bases). V gave up 1 base and J gave up 2 bases, with 8 bases separating them. This CDR3 region has 14 residues. Germline CDR1 is SGHRS and CDR2 is YFSETQ. CDR3 residues: CASSLTGYTDTQYF. The CDR3 region has the DNA TGCGCCAGCAGCTTGACGGGGTACACAGATACGCAGTATTTT. The whole variable domain, filled in from reference TRBV5-1 and TRBJ2-3, reads KAGVTQTPRYLIKTRGQQVTLSCSPISGHRSVSWYQQTPGQGLQFLFEYFSETQRNKGNFPGRFSGRQFSNSRSEMNVSTLELGDSALYLCASSLTGYTDTQYFGPGTRLTVL.

In this sample, this clonotype turned up many times. This sequence joins TRBV20-1 and TRBJ2-3, with TRBD1 identical over 10 bases. The CDR3 contains 14 residues. Per germline, CDR1 DFQATT and CDR2 SNEGSKA (reference sequence). With 0 bases clipped from V and 6 bases from J, the junction kept 3 bases outside the gene matches. Here the CDR3 reads CSAREGQGRDTQYF. The DNA for the CDR3 is TGCAGTGCTAGAGAGGGACAGGGGAGGGATACGCAGTATTTT.

In this sample, this clonotype turned up many times. The chain couples TRBV7-9 to TRBJ2-1, with 9 bases lining up with TRBD2. The length of the CDR3 is 16 residues. Looked up from germline, CDR1 is SEHNR and CDR2 is FQNEAQ (reference sequence). The trim removed 4 bases at V and 12 bases at J, leaving 16 bases unmatched. CDR3 nucleotide sequence: TGTGCCAGCAGCTCCCTTAGCGGGAGCGGAGAGGTTGGGCAGTTCTTC. This translates into CASSSLSGSGEVGQFF.

This clonotype appeared many times. This sequence joins TRBV5-1 and TRBJ2-3; no reliable D call. Deletions cut 4 bases from V and 0 bases from J, with 9 bases between. The CDR3 contains 14 residues. Germline lookup yields CDR1 SGHRS and CDR2 YFSETQ. CDR3 amino acids: CASSIEPSTDTQYF. The DNA of the CDR3 is TGCGCCAGCAGCATAGAACCTAGCACAGATACGCAGTATTTT.